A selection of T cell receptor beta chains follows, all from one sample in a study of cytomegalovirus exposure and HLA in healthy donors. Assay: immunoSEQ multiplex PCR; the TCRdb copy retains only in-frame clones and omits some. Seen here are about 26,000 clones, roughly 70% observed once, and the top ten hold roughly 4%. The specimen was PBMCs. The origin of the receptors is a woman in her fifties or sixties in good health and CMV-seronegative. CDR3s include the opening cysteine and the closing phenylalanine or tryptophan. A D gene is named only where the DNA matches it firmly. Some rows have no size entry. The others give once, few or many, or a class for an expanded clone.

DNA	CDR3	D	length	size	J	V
TGCGCCAGCAGGACTGAGACTGAAGCTTTCTTT	CASRTETEAFF	NA	11	NA	TRBJ1-1	TRBV5-1
TGCGCCAGCAGCGATGGACTGAGTAATTCACCCCTCCACTTT	CASSDGLSNSPLHF	NA	14	NA	TRBJ1-6	TRBV5-1
TGTGCCAGCAGAGGGGGGGGCCATTACAATGAGCAGTTCTTC	CASRGGGHYNEQFF	NA	14	NA	TRBJ2-1	TRBV2
TGCGCCAGCAGTATCGGGAGCAATGAGCAGTTCTTC	CASSIGSNEQFF	NA	12	NA	TRBJ2-1	TRBV10-1
TGTGCCAGCTCACCAACAGGAAAGGAAAACACCATATATTTT	CASSPTGKENTIYF	NA	14	NA	TRBJ1-3	TRBV18
TGCGCCAGCAGCTTCAGGGCGAGGAACACTGAAGCTTTCTTT	CASSFRARNTEAFF	NA	14	NA	TRBJ1-1	TRBV5-1
TGTGCCAGCAGTGAAGCCATCCTTACGGGTCAGCCCCAGCATTTT	CASSEAILTGQPQHF	NA	15	few	TRBJ1-5	TRBV2
TGTGCCAGCAGCCCGGACAGGGGGCATGGCTACACCTTC	CASSPDRGHGYTF	TRBD1	13	NA	TRBJ1-2	TRBV5-4
TGCGCCAGCAGCCAGGGTGTTAGCAATGAGCAGTTCTTC	CASSQGVSNEQFF	NA	13	NA	TRBJ2-1	TRBV5-1
TGCGCCAGCAGCCAAGGCCCGACAGGGGCCTCTGGAAACACCATATATTTT	CASSQGPTGASGNTIYF	TRBD1	17	few	TRBJ1-3	TRBV4-1
TGTGCCAGCAGTTTCATGACAGGTGGCGAGACCCAGTACTTC	CASSFMTGGETQYF	NA	14	few	TRBJ2-5	TRBV7-6
TGTGTTAGCGGTCCTACAAGCGAGCAGTACTTC	CVSGPTSEQYF	NA	11	few	TRBJ2-7	TRBV6-5
TGTGCCAGCAGTGACGTATCTAGCACAGATACGCAGTATTTT	CASSDVSSTDTQYF	NA	14	NA	TRBJ2-3	TRBV6-4
TGTGCCAGCAGTGCAATGACAGGGGTCGCCTTTAGCGAGCAGTACTTC	CASSAMTGVAFSEQYF	TRBD1	16	NA	TRBJ2-7	TRBV6-6
TGCAGCGTTGGTTCGGCAGATACGCAGTATTTT	CSVGSADTQYF	NA	11	NA	TRBJ2-3	TRBV29-1
TGTGCCAGCACACAGAGCGGGGGGCTCGGAAACACCATATATTTT	CASTQSGGLGNTIYF	NA	15	NA	TRBJ1-3	TRBV7-2
TGTGCCAGCAGCTTAGCGCTCACAGATGGCTACACCTTC	CASSLALTDGYTF	NA	13	NA	TRBJ1-2	TRBV7-9
TGTGCCAGCAACCCAAGGGGACAGGGTAGCTTTAAGACCCAGTACTTC	CASNPRGQGSFKTQYF	TRBD1	16	NA	TRBJ2-5	TRBV28
TGTGCCAGCAGCCTCCGGGACAGCGTTGAAGCTTTCTTT	CASSLRDSVEAFF	TRBD1	13	NA	TRBJ1-1	TRBV7-8
TGTGCCAGCAGCTTAGAAGCGGCGGGTACTGAAGCTTTCTTT	CASSLEAAGTEAFF	NA	14	NA	TRBJ1-1	TRBV11-2
TGTGCCAGCAGCTTGAGACGAACAGGGGAAGAGACCCAGTACTTC	CASSLRRTGEETQYF	TRBD1	15	few	TRBJ2-5	TRBV5-6
TGTGCCAGCTCGCAGGGTGCAGGCGTTATTGGGGAGCAGTACTTC	CASSQGAGVIGEQYF	NA	15	NA	TRBJ2-7	TRBV18
TGTGCCAGCAGCCAGGGTCAGGGGGTAACTAATGAAAAACTGTTTTTT	CASSQGQGVTNEKLFF	TRBD1	16	NA	TRBJ1-4	TRBV4-2
TGCGCCAGCAGCCAACAACAGGGTCTGGGCGAGCAGTACTTC	CASSQQQGLGEQYF	NA	14	NA	TRBJ2-7	TRBV4-1
TGTGCCAGCAGTCGTACTAGCGGACAAGAGACCCAGTACTTC	CASSRTSGQETQYF	TRBD2	14	NA	TRBJ2-5	TRBV5-6
TGTGCCAGCACCGGAGGGCTTGGAAACACCATATATTTT	CASTGGLGNTIYF	NA	13	NA	TRBJ1-3	TRBV6-5
TGTGCCAGCAGCCCCGGGACAGGGTACACCTTC	CASSPGTGYTF	TRBD1	11	NA	TRBJ1-2	TRBV6-5
TGTGCCAGCAGACCGGACAGGCGGACTGAAAAACTGTTTTTT	CASRPDRRTEKLFF	TRBD1	14	NA	TRBJ1-4	TRBV28
TGTGCCAGCAGTTACTCGATCGGGGGGGCTGAAGCTTTCTTT	CASSYSIGGAEAFF	NA	14	NA	TRBJ1-1	TRBV6-5
TGTGCCAGCAGTTTATTGTCCGGGACTTCCGAGCAGTACTTC	CASSLLSGTSEQYF	NA	14	NA	TRBJ2-7	TRBV27
TGTGCCATCAGTGAGTCGACAGGCACAGATACGCAGTATTTT	CAISESTGTDTQYF	NA	14	NA	TRBJ2-3	TRBV10-3
TGTGCCAGTAGATTTCAGGGAAATCAGCCCCAGCATTTT	CASRFQGNQPQHF	NA	13	NA	TRBJ1-5	TRBV19
TGCAGCGTCTCGACTAGCGGGGGGACCACCGGGGAGCTGTTTTTT	CSVSTSGGTTGELFF	TRBD2	15	NA	TRBJ2-2	TRBV29-1
TGCGCCAGCAGCTTGGACAGCTTTGATGGCTACACCTTC	CASSLDSFDGYTF	NA	13	once	TRBJ1-2	TRBV5-1
TGCGCCAGCAGCCCCTCCCGGGGCGGGGGCACAGATACGCAGTATTTT	CASSPSRGGGTDTQYF	NA	16	NA	TRBJ2-3	TRBV4-1
TGTGCCACCAGCAGAGAAGCGGGAGGAGGTGAGACCCAGTACTTC	CATSREAGGGETQYF	TRBD2	15	once	TRBJ2-5	TRBV15
TGTGCCAGCAGCCAGGACAGGGGAGGCCAGCCCCAGCATTTT	CASSQDRGGQPQHF	TRBD1	14	NA	TRBJ1-5	TRBV4-2
TGTGCCAGCAGCCCCTCAGGGAACCAAGAGACCCAGTACTTC	CASSPSGNQETQYF	NA	14	NA	TRBJ2-5	TRBV13
TGTGCCAGCAGCCAAGACCACCTAGTCGCTTACAATGAGCAGTTCTTC	CASSQDHLVAYNEQFF	NA	16	NA	TRBJ2-1	TRBV4-2
TGTGCCAGCAGCTTATACTCCGACAACTACGAGCAGTACTTC	CASSLYSDNYEQYF	NA	14	NA	TRBJ2-7	TRBV7-6
TGTGCCAGCATCCTTGCCGCTGGGGGCCCTGAAGCTTTCTTT	CASILAAGGPEAFF	NA	14	NA	TRBJ1-1	TRBV6-5
TGCGCCAGCAGCCTTCAAGACATGGGTGGACAAGAGACCCAGTACTTC	CASSLQDMGGQETQYF	NA	16	few	TRBJ2-5	TRBV4-1
TGCGCCAGCAGCCCTACTAGCAGATTCAGCTCCTACAATGAGCAGTTCTTC	CASSPTSRFSSYNEQFF	NA	17	few	TRBJ2-1	TRBV5-1
NA	CASSSSEDRVGGDEQFF	NA	17	few	TRBJ2-1	TRBV28
TGTGCCAGCAGTCCCTCCAGTCTCTATGGCTACACCTTC	CASSPSSLYGYTF	NA	13	NA	TRBJ1-2	TRBV27
TGTGCCAGCAGTGCAACCACAGGGGCGGACACTGAAGCTTTCTTT	CASSATTGADTEAFF	TRBD1	15	NA	TRBJ1-1	TRBV27
TGCAGCGTTGTCGTCACTGAAGCTTTCTTT	CSVVVTEAFF	NA	10	NA	TRBJ1-1	TRBV29-1
TGTGCCAGCAGCCGACAGGGAAAGGTGGGTGGCAATCAGCCCCAGCATTTT	CASSRQGKVGGNQPQHF	TRBD1	17	NA	TRBJ1-5	TRBV2
TGTGCCAGCAGTCTACAGGGGTACACTGAAGCTTTCTTT	CASSLQGYTEAFF	TRBD1	13	few	TRBJ1-1	TRBV6-6
TGTGCCAGCAGTTACTCGGGGTACCGACAGGAAGCTTTCTTT	CASSYSGYRQEAFF	NA	14	NA	TRBJ1-1	TRBV6-5
TGTGCCAGCACCGCCGGAGGGCTAGCATCCTACGAGCAGTACTTC	CASTAGGLASYEQYF	NA	15	NA	TRBJ2-7	TRBV6-1
TGTGCCAGCAGCAAAGGTGCGGGACTAGCCTACACAGATACGCAGTATTTT	CASSKGAGLAYTDTQYF	NA	17	NA	TRBJ2-3	TRBV21-1
TGTGCCAGCAGACCCGAGCCGGGGGAGGGCGAGCAGTACTTC	CASRPEPGEGEQYF	TRBD2	14	NA	TRBJ2-7	TRBV6-5
TGTGCCAGCAGACCCCGGGATCTCCCCTACGAGCAGTACTTC	CASRPRDLPYEQYF	NA	14	NA	TRBJ2-7	TRBV6-7
TGTGCCAGCAGCGTAGCAGGGGTTGGGGCCAACGTCCTGACTTTC	CASSVAGVGANVLTF	NA	15	NA	TRBJ2-6	TRBV9
TGCGCCAGCAGCTTAAGTGAACGTGAGGATAAAGGGGCCTTC	CASSLSEREDKGAF	NA	14	NA	TRBJ1-2	TRBV5-1